This TCR beta chain originates from a study of post-analysis software for immune sequencing data. Study results and limitations: Controls showed lower frequencies than patients for four to six TRBV segments, and TRBV5-6, TRBV5-1 and TRBV20-1 were among these.

Unique molecular identifiers were present in the TCR beta cDNA libraries. When about 0.9 to 11 million T cells were used, they gave hundreds of thousands of cDNA molecules. MiXCR, run by TCRdb on the PCR reads, gives a single entry per CDR3 protein. This table has about 770,000 distinct CDR3 sequences, just over 45% appearing once. The table lists this clonotype with a few counts. The antigen is unknown. Trimming at V came to 2 bases and at J to 4 bases, leaving 6 bases not matched to a gene. CDR1 is SGHTA and CDR2 is FQGNSA in the germline V gene. This CDR3 is 16 amino acids long. The sequenced sample was blood. The genes are TRBV7-2 and TRBJ2-1, with 9 positions matching TRBD2. This clonotype was obtained from a girl aged 5-17 years with multiple sclerosis. CDR3 sequence (DNA): TGTGCCAGCAGCTTACCTTTCCTAGCGGGGTACAATGAGCAGTTCTTC. It specifies CASSLPFLAGYNEQFF.